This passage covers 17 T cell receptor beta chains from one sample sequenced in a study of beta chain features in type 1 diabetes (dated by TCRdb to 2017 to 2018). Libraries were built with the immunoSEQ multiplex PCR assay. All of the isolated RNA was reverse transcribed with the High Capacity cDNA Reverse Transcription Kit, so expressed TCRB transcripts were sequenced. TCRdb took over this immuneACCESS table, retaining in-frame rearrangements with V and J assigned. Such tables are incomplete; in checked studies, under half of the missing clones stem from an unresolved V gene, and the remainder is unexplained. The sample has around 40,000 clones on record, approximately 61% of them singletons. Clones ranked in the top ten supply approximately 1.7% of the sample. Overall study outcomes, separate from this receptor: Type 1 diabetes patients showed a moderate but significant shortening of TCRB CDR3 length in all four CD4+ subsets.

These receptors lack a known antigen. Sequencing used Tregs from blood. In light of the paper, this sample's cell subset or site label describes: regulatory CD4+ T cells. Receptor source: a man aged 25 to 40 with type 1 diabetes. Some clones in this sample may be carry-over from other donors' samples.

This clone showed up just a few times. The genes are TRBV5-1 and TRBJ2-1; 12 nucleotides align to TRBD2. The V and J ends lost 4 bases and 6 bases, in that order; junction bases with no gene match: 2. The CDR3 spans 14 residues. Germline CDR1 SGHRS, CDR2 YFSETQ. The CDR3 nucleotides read TGCGCCAGCAGCGCGGGACTAGCGGGCAATGAGCAGTTCTTC. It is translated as CASSAGLAGNEQFF.

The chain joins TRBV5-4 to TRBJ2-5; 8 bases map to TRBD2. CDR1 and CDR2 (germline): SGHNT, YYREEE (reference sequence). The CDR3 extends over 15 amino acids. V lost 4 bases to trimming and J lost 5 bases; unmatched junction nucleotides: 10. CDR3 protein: CASSPGLAGGETQYF. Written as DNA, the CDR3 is TGTGCCAGCAGCCCAGGACTAGCCGGGGGTGAGACCCAGTACTTC.

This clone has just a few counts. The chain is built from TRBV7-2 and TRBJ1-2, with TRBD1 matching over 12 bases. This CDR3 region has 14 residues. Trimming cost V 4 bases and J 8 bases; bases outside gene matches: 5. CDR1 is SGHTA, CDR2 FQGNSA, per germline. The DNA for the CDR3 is TGTGCCAGCAGCTCCCCCGGGACAGGGGGCGGCTACACCTTC. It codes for CASSSPGTGGGYTF.

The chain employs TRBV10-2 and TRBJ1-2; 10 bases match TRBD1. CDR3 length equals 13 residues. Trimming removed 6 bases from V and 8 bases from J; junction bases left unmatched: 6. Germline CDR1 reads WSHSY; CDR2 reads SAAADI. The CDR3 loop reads CASSHGQGGGYTF. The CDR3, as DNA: TGCGCCAGCAGCCACGGACAGGGGGGAGGCTACACCTTC.

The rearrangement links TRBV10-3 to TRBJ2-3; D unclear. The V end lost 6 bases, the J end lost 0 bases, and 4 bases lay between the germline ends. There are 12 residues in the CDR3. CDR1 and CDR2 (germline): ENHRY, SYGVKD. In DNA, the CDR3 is TGTGCCATCAGCCCTAGCACAGATACGCAGTATTTT. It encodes CAISPSTDTQYF.

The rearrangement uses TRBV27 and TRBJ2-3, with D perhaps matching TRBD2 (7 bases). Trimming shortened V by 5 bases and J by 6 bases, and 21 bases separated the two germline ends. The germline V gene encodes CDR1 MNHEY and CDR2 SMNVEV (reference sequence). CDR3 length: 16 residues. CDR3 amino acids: CASSPLIGGAGDTQYF. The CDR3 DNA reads TGTGCCAGCAGTCCACTAATAGGGGGGGCCGGGGATACGCAGTATTTT.

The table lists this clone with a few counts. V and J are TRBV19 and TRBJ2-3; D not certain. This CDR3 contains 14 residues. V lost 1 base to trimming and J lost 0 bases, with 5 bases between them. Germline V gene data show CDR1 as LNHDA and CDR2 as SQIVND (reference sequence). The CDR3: CASSIAVSTDTQYF. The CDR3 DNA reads TGTGCCAGTAGTATAGCGGTTAGCACAGATACGCAGTATTTT.

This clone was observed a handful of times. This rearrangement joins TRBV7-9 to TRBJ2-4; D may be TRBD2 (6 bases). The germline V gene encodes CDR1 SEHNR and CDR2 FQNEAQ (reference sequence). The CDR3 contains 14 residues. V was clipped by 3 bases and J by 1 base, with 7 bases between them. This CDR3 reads CASSFGGAKNIQYF. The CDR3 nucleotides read TGTGCCAGCAGCTTTGGGGGGGCCAAAAACATTCAGTACTTC.

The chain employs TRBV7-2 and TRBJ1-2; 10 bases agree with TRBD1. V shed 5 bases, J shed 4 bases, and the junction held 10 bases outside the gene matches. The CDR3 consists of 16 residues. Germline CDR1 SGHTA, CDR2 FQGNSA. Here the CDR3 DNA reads TGTGCCAGCAGCAGACAGGGGGCTTATCTGATCTATGGCTACACCTTC. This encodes CASSRQGAYLIYGYTF.

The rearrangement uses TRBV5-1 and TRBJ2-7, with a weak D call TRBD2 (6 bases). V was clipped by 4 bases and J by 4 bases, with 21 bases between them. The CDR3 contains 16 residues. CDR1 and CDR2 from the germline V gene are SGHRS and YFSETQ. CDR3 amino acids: CASSAGTEGTLYEQYF. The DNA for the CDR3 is TGCGCCAGCAGCGCCGGGACTGAGGGCACACTATACGAGCAGTACTTC.

This chain's CDR3 is CASSLSESNKAFF. The CDR3 region has the DNA TGTGCCAGCAGCCTTAGTGAGAGTAATAAAGCTTTCTTT. This chain links TRBV7-9 with TRBJ1-1; D gene uncertain. The germline V and J ends were trimmed by 5 bases and 9 bases, with 16 bases remaining between them. The CDR3 is 13 residues long. Germline CDR1 and CDR2: SEHNR and FQNEAQ (reference sequence).

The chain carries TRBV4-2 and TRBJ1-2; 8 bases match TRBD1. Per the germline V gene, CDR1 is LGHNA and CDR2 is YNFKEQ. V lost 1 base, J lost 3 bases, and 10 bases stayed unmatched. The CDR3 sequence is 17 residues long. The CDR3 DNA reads TGTGCCAGCAGCCAAGCGGTAGGGGCGGGACAGGACTATGGCTACACCTTC. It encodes CASSQAVGAGQDYGYTF.

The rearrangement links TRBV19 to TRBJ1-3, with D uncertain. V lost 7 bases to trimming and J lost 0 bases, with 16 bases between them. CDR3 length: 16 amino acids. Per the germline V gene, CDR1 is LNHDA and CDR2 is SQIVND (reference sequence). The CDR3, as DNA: TGTGCCAGTACGCCTCCGGCGGAGCTCTCTGGAAACACCATATATTTT. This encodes CASTPPAELSGNTIYF.

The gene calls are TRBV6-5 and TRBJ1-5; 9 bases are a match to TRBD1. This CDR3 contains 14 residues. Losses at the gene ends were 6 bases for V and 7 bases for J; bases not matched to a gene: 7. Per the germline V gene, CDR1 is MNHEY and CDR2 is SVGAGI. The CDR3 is CASSAGDRAQPQHF. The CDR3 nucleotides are TGTGCCAGCAGCGCCGGGGACAGGGCCCAGCCCCAGCATTTT.

The CDR3 here is CASRTAGLTGVEQYF. In DNA form, the CDR3 reads TGTGCCAGCAGGACGGCAGGGCTAACGGGGGTTGAGCAGTATTTT. V is TRBV6-5 and J is TRBJ2-3, with D possibly matching TRBD2 (6 bases). V was shortened by 6 bases and J by 11 bases, with 24 bases between the two germline ends. The CDR3 spans 15 residues. Germline-derived CDR1 and CDR2 are MNHEY and SVGAGI.

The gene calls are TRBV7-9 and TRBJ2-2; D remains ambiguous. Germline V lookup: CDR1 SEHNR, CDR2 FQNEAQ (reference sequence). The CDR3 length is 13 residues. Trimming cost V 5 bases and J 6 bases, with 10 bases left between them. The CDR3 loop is CASSPNPAGELFF. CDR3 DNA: TGTGCCAGCAGCCCTAATCCGGCCGGGGAGCTGTTTTTT.

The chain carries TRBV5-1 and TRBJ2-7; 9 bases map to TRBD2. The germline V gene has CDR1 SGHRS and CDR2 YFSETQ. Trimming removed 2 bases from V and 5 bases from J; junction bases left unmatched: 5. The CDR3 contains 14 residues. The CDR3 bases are TGCGCCAGCAGCTTTGGTCTAGCGGGGAACGAGCAGTACTTC. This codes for CASSFGLAGNEQYF.